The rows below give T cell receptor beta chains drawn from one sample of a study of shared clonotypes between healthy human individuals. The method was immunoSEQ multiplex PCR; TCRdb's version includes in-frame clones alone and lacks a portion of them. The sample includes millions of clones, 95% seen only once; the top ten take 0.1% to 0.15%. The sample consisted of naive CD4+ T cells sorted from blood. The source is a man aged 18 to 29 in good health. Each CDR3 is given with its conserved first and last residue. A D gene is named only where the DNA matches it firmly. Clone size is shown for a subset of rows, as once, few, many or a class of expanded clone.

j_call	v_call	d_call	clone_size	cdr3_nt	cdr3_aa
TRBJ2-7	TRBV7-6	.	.	TGTGCCAGCAGCTTAGGGACTTCCCCCTCCTACGAGCAGTACTTC	CASSLGTSPSYEQYF
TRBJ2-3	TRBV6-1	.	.	TGTGCCAGCAGTGAAGCCTTCACAGATACGCAGTATTTT	CASSEAFTDTQYF
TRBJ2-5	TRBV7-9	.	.	TGTGCCAGCACCACTCTCCGGCCGCAGGGGCAAGAGACCCAGTACTTC	CASTTLRPQGQETQYF
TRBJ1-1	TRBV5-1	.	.	TGCGCCAGCAGCCCCGCCTTGAACACTGAAGCTTTCTTT	CASSPALNTEAFF
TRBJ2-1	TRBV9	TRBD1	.	TGTGCCAGCAGCGTAGATGGACAGGGCTACAATGAGCAGTTCTTC	CASSVDGQGYNEQFF
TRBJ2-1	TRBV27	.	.	TGTGCCAGCAGGATTTCTAGGCCAGTTAGCTCCTACAATGAGCAGTTCTTC	CASRISRPVSSYNEQFF
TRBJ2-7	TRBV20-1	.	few	TGCAGTGCTAGAGGAGACTACGAGCAGTACTTC	CSARGDYEQYF
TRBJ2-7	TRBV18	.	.	TGTGCCAGCTCACCACGGGAGGGGGCAAGCGAGCAGTACTTC	CASSPREGASEQYF
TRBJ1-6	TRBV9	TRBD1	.	TGTGCCAGCGGAGAGGACAGGTTCAATTCACCCCTCCACTTT	CASGEDRFNSPLHF
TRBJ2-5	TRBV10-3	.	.	TGTGCCATCAGTGCGGCAGGCAGAGGCCAAGAGACCCAGTACTTC	CAISAAGRGQETQYF
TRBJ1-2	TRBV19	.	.	TGTGCCAGTAATCCGACCTGGGGTAGCTATGGCTACACCTTC	CASNPTWGSYGYTF
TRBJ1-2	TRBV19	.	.	TGTGCCAGTAGTATTACGGGAGGAGGCTACACCTTC	CASSITGGGYTF
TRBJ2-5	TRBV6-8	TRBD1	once	TGTGCCAGTGTCAGGGGGCGAGAGACCCAGTACTTC	CASVRGRETQYF
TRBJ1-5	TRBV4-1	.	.	TGCGCCAGCAGCCAAGATCCCCACAGGGTTCATCAGCCCCAGCATTTT	CASSQDPHRVHQPQHF
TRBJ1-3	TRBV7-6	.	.	TGTGCCAGCAGCCTGGCTGCACTCTCTGGAAACACCATATATTTT	CASSLAALSGNTIYF
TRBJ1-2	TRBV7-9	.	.	TGTGCCAGCAGCCGAGCTGCCGGGGAAAACTATGGCTACACCTTC	CASSRAAGENYGYTF
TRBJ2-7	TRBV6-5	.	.	TGTGCCAGCAGTTCAAACTTCAGGGGTATGGGCTACGAGCAGTACTTC	CASSSNFRGMGYEQYF
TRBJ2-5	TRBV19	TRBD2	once	TGTGCCAGTAGTTCGGGGGGACTAGCCGAAGAGACCCAGTACTTC	CASSSGGLAEETQYF
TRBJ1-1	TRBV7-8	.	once	TGTGCCAGCACCGGCAGGAACACTGAAGCTTTCTTT	CASTGRNTEAFF
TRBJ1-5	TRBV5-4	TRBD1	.	TGTGCCAGCAGCGTCTGGACAGGTGGGGATCAGCCCCAGCATTTT	CASSVWTGGDQPQHF
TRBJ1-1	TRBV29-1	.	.	TGCAGCGTTGAACAGGGAGACACTGAAGCTTTCTTT	CSVEQGDTEAFF
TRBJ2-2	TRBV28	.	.	TGTGCCAGCAGTTTGTACGGGGGGCCGAACACCGGGGAGCTGTTTTTT	CASSLYGGPNTGELFF
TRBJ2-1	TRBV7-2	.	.	TGTGCCAGCAGCCCTCAGAGGAATGAGCAGTTCTTC	CASSPQRNEQFF
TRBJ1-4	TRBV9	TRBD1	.	TGTGCCAGCAGCGTCAGTTCCGGGACAGGGAATGAAAAACTGTTTTTT	CASSVSSGTGNEKLFF
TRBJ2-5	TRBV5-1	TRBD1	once	TGCGCCAGCAGCCCAGGGACAGTTCAAGAGACCCAGTACTTC	CASSPGTVQETQYF
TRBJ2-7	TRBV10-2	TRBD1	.	TGCGCCAGCAGTGAGCCGGGACAGGGCTACGAGCAGTACTTC	CASSEPGQGYEQYF
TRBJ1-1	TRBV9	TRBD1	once	TGTGCCAGCAGCGTAAGTAAGGACAGGAGCCACACTGAAGCTTTCTTT	CASSVSKDRSHTEAFF
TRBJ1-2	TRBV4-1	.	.	TGCGCCAGCAGCCAAGATCGCAAGATCGGGGTGGCATGGCTCTATGGCTACACCTTC	CASSQDRKIGVAWLYGYTF
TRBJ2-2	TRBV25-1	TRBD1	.	TGTGCCAGCAGTGAAACAGGGGGCACCGGGGAGCTGTTTTTT	CASSETGGTGELFF
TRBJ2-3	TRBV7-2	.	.	TGTGCCAGCAGCTTAGGGCCTGCAGATACGCAGTATTTT	CASSLGPADTQYF
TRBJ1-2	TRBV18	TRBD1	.	TGTGCCAGCTCACCGAGTGGACAGGGTCTCGGCGGCTACACCTTC	CASSPSGQGLGGYTF
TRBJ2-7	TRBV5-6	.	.	TGTGCCAGCAGCCGCGGACCCTACGAGCAGTACTTC	CASSRGPYEQYF
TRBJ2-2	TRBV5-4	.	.	TGTGCCAGCAGCTTGGGGACCCTGAACACCGGGGAGCTGTTTTTT	CASSLGTLNTGELFF
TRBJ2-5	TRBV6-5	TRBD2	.	TGTGCCAGCAGCGATCCTAGCGGTATTGAGACCCAGTACTTC	CASSDPSGIETQYF
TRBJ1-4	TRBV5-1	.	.	TGCGCCAGCAGCTCGGGGGACTCCGCAACTAATGAAAAACTGTTTTTT	CASSSGDSATNEKLFF
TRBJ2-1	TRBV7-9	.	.	TGTGCCAGCAGCTTAGCGAGGGCACTAGCAAATGAGCAGTTCTTC	CASSLARALANEQFF
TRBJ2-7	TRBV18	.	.	TGTGCCAGCTCACCGTCAACGGGGAATGTGGGCGAGCAGTACTTC	CASSPSTGNVGEQYF
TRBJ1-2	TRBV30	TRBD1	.	TGTGCCTGGAGTCATGGACAGGGAGAAGGCTACACCTTC	CAWSHGQGEGYTF
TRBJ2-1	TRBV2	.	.	TGTGCCAGCAGCGGGGGAGTGAATGAGCAGTTCTTC	CASSGGVNEQFF
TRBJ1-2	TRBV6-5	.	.	TGTGCCAGCAGTTGGACGCATAACTATGGCTACACCTTC	CASSWTHNYGYTF
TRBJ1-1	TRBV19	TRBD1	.	TGTGCCAGTAGTATAGTGGGACAGGGGGTACAAGCCTTTCCTATGAACACTGAAGCTTTCTTT	CASSIVGQGVQAFPMNTEAFF